This TCR beta chain stems from a study of blood T cell repertoires in COVID-19. Repertoires were generated with immunoSEQ multiplex PCR, while TCRdb's copy carries only in-frame clones and drops some. In the table there are over 150,000 clones, 65% to 90% of which are singletons. The CDR3 extends over 15 amino acids. The germline V gene encodes CDR1 LNHNV and CDR2 YYDKDF (reference sequence). Trimming shortened V by 1 base and J by 1 base, and 8 bases separated the two germline ends. V gene TRBV15 combines with J gene TRBJ1-5; D is ambiguous. The specimen was PBMCs or T cells enriched from blood (not recorded which). The TCR originated in a man aged 40-55 years who had recovered from COVID-19. The CDR3 nucleotides read TGTGCCACCAGCAGAGTTGCGGGAAGCAATCAGCCCCAGCATTTT. This encodes CATSRVAGSNQPQHF.